This T cell receptor beta chain was captured in a study of CD8+ T cells in alopecia areata. Sorting of CD4+ and CD8+ T cells was performed on PBMCs. Overall study findings and caveats: TCR sharing was clearer in mice than between patients, perhaps partly owing to patient HLA diversity. Elevated clonality characterized lesional scalp relative to normal scalp, particularly in alopecia totalis/universalis.

Between the trimmed V and J ends, which lost 4 bases and 1 base, there was a span of 4 bases. The CDR3 is 12 residues long. Germline V gene lookup returns CDR1 SGHRS and CDR2 YFSETQ. As concerns this clone: Its antigen is still unknown.

RNA extraction and reverse transcription yielded cDNA as sequencing template. Method: immunoSEQ multiplex PCR; TCRdb's copy keeps in-frame clones and lacks some. The data contain 120,000 or so clones, around 64% of them singletons. The chain recombines TRBV5-1 with TRBJ2-3; D remains unclear. Sequences were obtained from CD4+ T cells sorted from blood. The receptor was isolated from a human donor in good health. The CDR3 loop is CASSQRTDTQYF. CDR3 sequence (DNA): TGCGCCAGCAGCCAACGCACAGATACGCAGTATTTT.